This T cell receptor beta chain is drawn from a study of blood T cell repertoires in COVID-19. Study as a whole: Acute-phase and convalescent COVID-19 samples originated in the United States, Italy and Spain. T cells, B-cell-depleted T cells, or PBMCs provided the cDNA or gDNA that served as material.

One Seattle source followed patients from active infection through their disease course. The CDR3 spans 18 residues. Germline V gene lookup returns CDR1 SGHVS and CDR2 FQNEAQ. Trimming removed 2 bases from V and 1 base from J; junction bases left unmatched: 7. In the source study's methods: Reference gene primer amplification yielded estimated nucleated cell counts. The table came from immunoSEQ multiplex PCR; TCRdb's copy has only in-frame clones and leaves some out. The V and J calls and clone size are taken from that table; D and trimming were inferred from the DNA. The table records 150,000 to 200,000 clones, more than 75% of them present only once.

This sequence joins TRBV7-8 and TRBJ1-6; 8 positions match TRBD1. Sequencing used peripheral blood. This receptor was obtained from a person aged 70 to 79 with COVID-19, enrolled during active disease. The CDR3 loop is CASSLRGQGTSYNSPLHF. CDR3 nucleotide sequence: TGTGCCAGCAGCTTACGAGGACAGGGTACGTCCTATAATTCACCCCTCCACTTT.